The 3 T cell receptor beta chains in this list originate from one sample, sequenced in a study of T cells in Graves' hyperthyroidism and ophthalmopathy. Amplification of TCR beta CDR3 regions was performed using RNA transcripts as template. Using the HTBI primer set, a first-round RT-PCR was run on the TCR CDR3. TCRdb analysed the multiplex PCR reads with MiXCR anew, one entry per CDR3 protein. The sample lists some 350,000 distinct CDR3 sequences, approximately 14% seen once, with approximately 19% in the top ten. Sequenced: blood. The receptors derive from a woman in her sixties with Graves' ophthalmopathy.

This clonotype appeared many times. V gene TRBV6-2 or TRBV6-3 combines with J gene TRBJ1-2, with D possibly matching TRBD1 (5 bases). Trimming removed 3 bases at V and 8 bases at J, with 19 bases between. CDR1 MNHEY and CDR2 SVGEGT come from the germline V gene. This CDR3 region has 15 residues. Here the CDR3 reads CASSYSPGRDDGYTF. The DNA for the CDR3 is TGTGCCAGCAGTTATTCCCCCGGAAGGGACGACGGCTACACCTTC.

This clonotype has ten or more counts. The chain's CDR3 is CASSSRTGASNSPLHF. Written as DNA, the CDR3 is TGTGCCAGCAGTTCCCGGACAGGGGCGTCTAATTCACCCCTCCACTTT. The chain joins TRBV27 to TRBJ1-6; 9 bases match TRBD1. The V gene end was trimmed by 4 bases and the J gene end by 6 bases; junction bases not matched to a gene: 7. The CDR3 totals 16 residues. The germline V gene has CDR1 MNHEY and CDR2 SMNVEV (reference sequence).

Only a few counts were recorded for this clonotype. This chain joins TRBV24-1 and TRBJ2-2; a weak D match, TRBD1 (6 bases). The CDR3 loop spans 14 amino acids. The germline V gene has CDR1 KGHDR and CDR2 SFDVKD. Trimming removed 2 bases from V and 6 bases from J, with 9 bases in between. This CDR3 is CATSDSGGSGELFF. CDR3 nucleotide sequence: TGTGCCACCAGTGATTCTGGGGGCTCCGGGGAGCTGTTTTTT.